Below, 14 T cell receptor beta chains from the same sample are listed, as sequenced in a study of CD8 T cells in Susac syndrome. Random hexamers were used to reverse transcribe an amount of roughly 0.45 to 1 ug RNA. TCRdb independently ran MiXCR on the immunoSEQ multiplex PCR reads; one entry per CDR3 protein. The sample yields 100,000 to 150,000 distinct CDR3 sequences, around 75% seen once. The specimen was CD8+ T cells from PBMCs. These receptors were taken from a human donor with multiple sclerosis.

The chain links TRBV5-5 to TRBJ1-2; a weak D match, TRBD1 (5 bases). There are 16 residues in the CDR3. V lost 1 base, J lost 6 bases, and 19 bases lay in between. Germline lookup yields CDR1 SGHKS and CDR2 YYEKEE (reference sequence). CDR3 coding DNA: TGTGCCAGCAGCTTGTCGGCAGGGCCGGCCCTACATGGCTACACCTTC. Protein product: CASSLSAGPALHGYTF.

This chain joins TRBV2 and TRBJ1-5; no reliable D call. The CDR3 is 14 amino acids. The V gene's germline CDR1 is SNHLY and CDR2 FYNNEI. Trimming took 3 bases from V and 5 from J, leaving 11 bases between them. The CDR3 DNA reads TGTGCCAGCAGTGACCTGGCAGTTTATCAGCCCCAGCATTTT. It specifies CASSDLAVYQPQHF.

The rearrangement links TRBV12-5 to TRBJ2-3; D call uncertain. The end of the DNA fits TRBJ1-5 better, so the J call may be wrong. Germline V gene data show CDR1 as LGHNT and CDR2 as FRNRAP. The CDR3 has 13 residues. The CDR3 DNA sequence: TGTGCTAGTGGTTTGGTGATTATGGATACGCAGCATTTT. This encodes CASGLVIMDTQHF.

Comment on this clonotype: The DNA is omitted, as the CDR3 cannot be located on it reliably, and the CDR3 follows TCRdb's listing. CDR3 loop: CASSPRTGGPGSCFF. The rearrangement uses TRBV21-1 and TRBJ2-2; TRBD1, as called in the table, went unchecked against the DNA. TRBV21-1 represents a pseudogene. The CDR3 totals 15 residues, both ends included.

This clonotype appeared once. The chain has TRBV6-5 and TRBJ1-2; no firm D call. V was cut by 2 bases and J by 8 bases, with 12 bases left in between. Germline CDR1 MNHEY, CDR2 SVGAGI. This CDR3 spans 13 amino acids. CDR3 coding DNA: TGTGCCAGCAGTTACCGTGGCGGGAGAGGCTACACCTTC. This translates into CASSYRGGRGYTF.

V gene TRBV19 combines with J gene TRBJ2-1; D call uncertain. V was clipped by 1 base and J by 7 bases, with 5 bases between them. The CDR3 has 12 amino acids. Germline V lookup: CDR1 LNHDA, CDR2 SQIVND (reference sequence). The CDR3 coding sequence is TGTGCCAGTAGTATAGGTGTGAATGAGCAGTTCTTC. Translating it yields CASSIGVNEQFF.

The chain uses TRBV2 and TRBJ2-1; a weak D match, TRBD2 (6 bases). The CDR3 has 15 amino acids. Germline V CDR1 and CDR2: SNHLY, FYNNEI. V was clipped by 3 bases and J by 10 bases, with 19 bases between them. CDR3 region: CASSDDAGSKGEQFF. CDR3 coding DNA: TGTGCCAGCAGTGACGACGCGGGATCAAAGGGGGAGCAGTTCTTC.

This chain connects TRBV3-1 to TRBJ2-2, with 9 bases lining up with TRBD2. Germline V gene data show CDR1 as LGHDT and CDR2 as YNNKEL (reference sequence). The CDR3 consists of 18 residues. The V and J ends lost 0 bases and 6 bases, in that order; junction bases with no gene match: 11. The DNA for the CDR3 is TGTGCCAGCAGCCAAGAACTAGCGGGTGGCTCCTTTCCCGGGGAGCTGTTTTTT. It encodes CASSQELAGGSFPGELFF.

The chain has TRBV21-1 and TRBJ2-1. TRBV21-1 is a pseudogene locus. The CDR3 is 14 residues long. DNA of the CDR3: TGTGCCAGCACCTTTTATCGGGGATACAATGAGCAGTTCTTC. Its translation: CASTFYRGYNEQFF.

This chain uses TRBV14 with TRBJ2-1, with D hard to call. Per germline, CDR1 SGHDN and CDR2 FVKESK. With 4 bases removed from V and 7 bases from J, the gap between germline ends came to 17 bases. The CDR3 extends over 15 amino acids. CDR3 amino acids: CASSPTGLNVNEQFF. DNA of the CDR3: TGTGCCAGCAGCCCTACCGGTCTCAATGTGAATGAGCAGTTCTTC. Based on the CDR3 plus reference TRBV14 and TRBJ2-1, the full variable domain is EAGVTQFPSHSVIEKGQTVTLRCDPISGHDNLYWYRRVMGKEIKFLLHFVKESKQDESGMPNNRFLAERTGGTYSTLKVQPAELEDSGVYFCASSPTGLNVNEQFFGPGTRLTVL.

The rearrangement joins TRBV19 to TRBJ2-1, with D hard to call. V gave up 5 bases and J gave up 9 bases, with 11 bases separating them. This CDR3 contains 12 residues. Per the germline V gene, CDR1 is LNHDA and CDR2 is SQIVND (reference sequence). CDR3 bases: TGTGCCAGTAGTGGGGTTCTCCTTGAGCAGTTCTTC. Residues: CASSGVLLEQFF.

The chain combines TRBV20-1 with TRBJ2-7, with TRBD1 matching over 9 bases. The CDR3 loop spans 14 amino acids. Germline trimming cut 3 bases from V and 7 bases from J; bases unmatched to any gene: 10. Germline loops: CDR1 DFQATT, CDR2 SNEGSKA (reference sequence). For the CDR3, the DNA is TGCAGTGCTAGTGTAGGACAGGGGCGGTGGGAGCAGTACTTC. It encodes CSASVGQGRWEQYF.

The chain recombines TRBV4-1 with TRBJ1-6; TRBD1 matches at 8 bases. V shed 0 bases, J shed 8 bases, and the junction held 24 bases outside the gene matches. Germline V CDR1 and CDR2: MGHRA, YSYEKL. This CDR3 has 22 amino acids. The CDR3: CASSQEGEGDRGPYRYYSPLHF. In DNA, the CDR3 is TGCGCCAGCAGCCAAGAAGGGGAGGGAGACAGGGGCCCTTATCGGTACTATTCACCCCTCCACTTT.

V gene TRBV10-3 combines with J gene TRBJ2-2; 9 bases are shared with TRBD1. CDR3 length: 14 amino acids. J lost 11 bases, V lost 10 bases, and 14 bases had no gene match. Germline V gene sequence: CDR1 ENHRY, CDR2 SYGVKD. The CDR3 loop reads CATRDGTGWPELFF. The CDR3 DNA sequence: TGTGCCACCAGGGACGGGACAGGGTGGCCTGAGCTGTTTTTT.